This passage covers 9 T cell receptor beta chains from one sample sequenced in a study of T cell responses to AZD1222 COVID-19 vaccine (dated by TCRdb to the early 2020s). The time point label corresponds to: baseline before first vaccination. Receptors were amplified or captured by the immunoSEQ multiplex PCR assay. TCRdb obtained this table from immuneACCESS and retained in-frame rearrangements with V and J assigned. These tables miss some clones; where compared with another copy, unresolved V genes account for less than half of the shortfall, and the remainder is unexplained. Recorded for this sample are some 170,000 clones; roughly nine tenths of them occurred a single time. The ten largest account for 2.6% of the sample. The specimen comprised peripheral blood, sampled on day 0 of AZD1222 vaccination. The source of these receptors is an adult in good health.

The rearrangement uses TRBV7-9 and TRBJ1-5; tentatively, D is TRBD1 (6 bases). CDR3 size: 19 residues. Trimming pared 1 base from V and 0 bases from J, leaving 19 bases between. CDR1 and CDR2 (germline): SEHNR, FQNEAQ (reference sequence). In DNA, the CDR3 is TGTGCCAGCAGCTTAGTGACGGGGGCAGGGCCTTATAGCAATCAGCCCCAGCATTTT. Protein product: CASSLVTGAGPYSNQPQHF.

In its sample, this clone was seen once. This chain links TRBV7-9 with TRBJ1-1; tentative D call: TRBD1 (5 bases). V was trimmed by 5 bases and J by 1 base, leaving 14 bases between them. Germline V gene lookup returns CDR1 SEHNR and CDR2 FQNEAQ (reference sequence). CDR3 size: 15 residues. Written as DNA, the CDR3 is TGTGCCAGCAGCGACCGGCCGGGGGGGAACACTGAAGCTTTCTTT. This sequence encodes CASSDRPGGNTEAFF.

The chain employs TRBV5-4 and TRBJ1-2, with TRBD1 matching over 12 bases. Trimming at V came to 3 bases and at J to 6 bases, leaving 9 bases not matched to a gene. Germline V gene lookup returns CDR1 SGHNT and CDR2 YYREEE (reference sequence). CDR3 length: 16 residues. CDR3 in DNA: TGTGCCAGCAGCTCTTCCTCGGGACAGGGGGCGCATGGCTACACCTTC. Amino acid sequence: CASSSSSGQGAHGYTF.

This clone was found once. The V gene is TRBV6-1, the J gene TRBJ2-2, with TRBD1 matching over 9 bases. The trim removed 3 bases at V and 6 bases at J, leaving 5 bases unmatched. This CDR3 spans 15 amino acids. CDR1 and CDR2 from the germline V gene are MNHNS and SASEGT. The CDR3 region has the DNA TGTGCCAGCAGTGACCGACAGGGGGGGGCCGGGGAGCTGTTTTTT. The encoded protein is CASSDRQGGAGELFF.

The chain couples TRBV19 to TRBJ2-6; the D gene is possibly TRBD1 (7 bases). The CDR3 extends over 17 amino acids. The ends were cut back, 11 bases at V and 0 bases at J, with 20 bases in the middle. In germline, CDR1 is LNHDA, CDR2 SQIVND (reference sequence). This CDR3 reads CASNRAGGNSGANVLTF. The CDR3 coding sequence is TGTGCCTCAAATAGGGCAGGGGGGAACTCTGGGGCCAACGTCCTGACTTTC.

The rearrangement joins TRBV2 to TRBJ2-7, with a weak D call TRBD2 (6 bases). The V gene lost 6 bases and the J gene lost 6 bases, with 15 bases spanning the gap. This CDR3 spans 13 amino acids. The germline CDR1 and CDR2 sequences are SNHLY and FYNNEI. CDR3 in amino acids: CASSPRAGSEQYF. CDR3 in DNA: TGTGCCAGCAGCCCCCGGGCGGGGAGCGAGCAGTACTTC. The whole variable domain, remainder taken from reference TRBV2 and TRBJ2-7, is EPEVTQTPSHQVTQMGQEVILRCVPISNHLYFYWYRQILGQKVEFLVSFYNNEISEKSEIFDDQFSVERPDGSNFTLKIRSTKLEDSAMYFCASSPRAGSEQYFGPGTRLTVT.

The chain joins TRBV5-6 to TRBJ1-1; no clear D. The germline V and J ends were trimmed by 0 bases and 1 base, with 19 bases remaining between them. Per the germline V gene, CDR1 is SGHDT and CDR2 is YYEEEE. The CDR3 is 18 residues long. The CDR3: CASSLVGRGRNGNTEAFF. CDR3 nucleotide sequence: TGTGCCAGCAGCTTGGTGGGTAGAGGGAGAAATGGGAACACTGAAGCTTTCTTT.

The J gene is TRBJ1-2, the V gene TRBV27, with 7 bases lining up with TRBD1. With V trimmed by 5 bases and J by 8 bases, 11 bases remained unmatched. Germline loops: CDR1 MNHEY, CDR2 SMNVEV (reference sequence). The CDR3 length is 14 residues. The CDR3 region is CASSPAQGVGGYTF. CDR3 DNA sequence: TGTGCCAGCAGTCCAGCCCAGGGGGTGGGCGGCTACACCTTC.

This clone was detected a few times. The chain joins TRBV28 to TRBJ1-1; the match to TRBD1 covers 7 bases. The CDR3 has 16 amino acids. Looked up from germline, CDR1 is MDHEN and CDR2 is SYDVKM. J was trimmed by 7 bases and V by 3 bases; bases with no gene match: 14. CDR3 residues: CASSFVSGGRGNEAFF. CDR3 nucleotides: TGTGCCAGCAGTTTTGTCAGTGGCGGCAGGGGGAATGAAGCTTTCTTT.